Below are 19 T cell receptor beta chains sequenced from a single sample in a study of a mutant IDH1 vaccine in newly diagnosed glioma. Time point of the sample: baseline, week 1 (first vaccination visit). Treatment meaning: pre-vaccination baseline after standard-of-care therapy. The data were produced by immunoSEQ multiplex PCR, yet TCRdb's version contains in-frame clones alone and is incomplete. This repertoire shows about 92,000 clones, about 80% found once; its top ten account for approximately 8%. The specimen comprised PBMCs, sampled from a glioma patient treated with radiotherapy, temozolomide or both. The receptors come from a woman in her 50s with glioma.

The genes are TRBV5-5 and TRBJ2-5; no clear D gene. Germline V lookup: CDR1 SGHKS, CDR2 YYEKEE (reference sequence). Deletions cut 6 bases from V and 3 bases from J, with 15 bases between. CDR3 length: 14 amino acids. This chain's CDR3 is CASTLRREEETQYF. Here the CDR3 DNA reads TGTGCCAGCACCTTAAGACGAGAAGAAGAGACCCAGTACTTC.

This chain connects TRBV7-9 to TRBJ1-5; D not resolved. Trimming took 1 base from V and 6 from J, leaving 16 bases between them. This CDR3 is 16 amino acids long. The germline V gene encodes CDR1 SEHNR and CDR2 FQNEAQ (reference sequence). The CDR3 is CASSLGGGSIVQPQHF. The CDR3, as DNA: TGTGCCAGCAGCTTAGGCGGCGGGAGTATTGTTCAGCCCCAGCATTTT.

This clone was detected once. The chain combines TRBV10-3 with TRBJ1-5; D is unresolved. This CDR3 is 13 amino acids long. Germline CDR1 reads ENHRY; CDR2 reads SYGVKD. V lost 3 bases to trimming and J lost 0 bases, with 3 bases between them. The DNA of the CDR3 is TGTGCCATCAGTGAAGTTAGCAATCAGCCCCAGCATTTT. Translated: CAISEVSNQPQHF.

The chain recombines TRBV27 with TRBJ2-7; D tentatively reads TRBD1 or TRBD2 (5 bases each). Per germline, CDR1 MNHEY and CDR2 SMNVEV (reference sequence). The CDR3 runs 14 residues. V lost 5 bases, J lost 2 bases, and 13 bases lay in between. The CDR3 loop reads CASSATVGAYEQYF. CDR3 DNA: TGTGCCAGCAGTGCGACAGTGGGGGCCTACGAGCAGTACTTC.

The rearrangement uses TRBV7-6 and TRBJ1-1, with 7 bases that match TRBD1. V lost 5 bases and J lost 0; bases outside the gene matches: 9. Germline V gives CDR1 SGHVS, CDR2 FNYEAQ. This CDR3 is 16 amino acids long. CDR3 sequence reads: CASSQGAGQLNTEAFF. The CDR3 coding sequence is TGTGCCAGCAGCCAAGGAGCGGGACAGCTGAACACTGAAGCTTTCTTT.

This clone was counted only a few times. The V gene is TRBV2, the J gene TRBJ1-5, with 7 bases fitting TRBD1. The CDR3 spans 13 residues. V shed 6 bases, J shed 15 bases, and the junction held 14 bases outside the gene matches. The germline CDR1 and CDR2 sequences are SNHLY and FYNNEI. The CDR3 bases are TGTGCCAGCAGGAAGGACAGGTCGTTGTCCTGGCATTTT. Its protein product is CASRKDRSLSWHF.

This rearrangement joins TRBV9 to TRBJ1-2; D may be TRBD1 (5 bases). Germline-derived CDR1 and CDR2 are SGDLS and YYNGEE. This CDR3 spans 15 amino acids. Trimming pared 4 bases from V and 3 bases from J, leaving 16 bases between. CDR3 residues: CASSPGTDRYYGYTF. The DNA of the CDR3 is TGTGCCAGCAGCCCCGGGACGGACCGATACTATGGCTACACCTTC.

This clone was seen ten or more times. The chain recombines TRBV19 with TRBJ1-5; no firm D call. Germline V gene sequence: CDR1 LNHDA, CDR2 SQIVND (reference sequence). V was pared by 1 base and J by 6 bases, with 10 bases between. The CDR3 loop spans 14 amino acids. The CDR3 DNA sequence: TGTGCCAGTAGTATAGGAGTCTTAGGTCAGCCCCAGCATTTT. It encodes CASSIGVLGQPQHF.

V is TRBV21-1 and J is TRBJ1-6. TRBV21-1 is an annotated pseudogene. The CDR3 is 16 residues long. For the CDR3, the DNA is TGTGCCAGCAGCAAAGGAGAGGGTGTAGGAAATTCACCCCTCCACTTT. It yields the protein CASSKGEGVGNSPLHF.

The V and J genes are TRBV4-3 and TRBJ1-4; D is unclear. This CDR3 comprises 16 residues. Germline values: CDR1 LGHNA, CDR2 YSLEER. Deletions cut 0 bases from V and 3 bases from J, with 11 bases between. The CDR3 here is CASSQDRVLANEKLFF. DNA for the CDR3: TGCGCCAGCAGCCAAGATCGGGTTTTAGCTAATGAAAAACTGTTTTTT.

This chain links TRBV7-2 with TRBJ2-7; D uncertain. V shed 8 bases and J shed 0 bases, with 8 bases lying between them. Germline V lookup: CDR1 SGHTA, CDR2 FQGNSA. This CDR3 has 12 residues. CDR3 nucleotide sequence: TGTGCCAGCGGCACCAACTCCTACGAGCAGTACTTC. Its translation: CASGTNSYEQYF.

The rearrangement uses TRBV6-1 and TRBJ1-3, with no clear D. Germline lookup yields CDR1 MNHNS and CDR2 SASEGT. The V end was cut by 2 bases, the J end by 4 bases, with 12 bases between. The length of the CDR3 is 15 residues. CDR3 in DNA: TGTGCCAGCAGTGAATCATGGGGAGGGGGAAACACCATATATTTT. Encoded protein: CASSESWGGGNTIYF.

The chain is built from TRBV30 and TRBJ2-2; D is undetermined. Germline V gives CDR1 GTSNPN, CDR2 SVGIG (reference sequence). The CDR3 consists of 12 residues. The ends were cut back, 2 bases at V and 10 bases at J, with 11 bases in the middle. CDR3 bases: TGTGCCTGGAGTCCCCTTCCCCAGGAGCTGTTTTTT. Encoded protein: CAWSPLPQELFF.

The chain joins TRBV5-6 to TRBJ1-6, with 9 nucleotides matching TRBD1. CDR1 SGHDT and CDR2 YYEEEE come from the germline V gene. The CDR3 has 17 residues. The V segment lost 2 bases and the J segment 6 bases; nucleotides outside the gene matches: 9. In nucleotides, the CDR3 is TGTGCCAGCAGCTTTCGGTCCCTGACAGGGGGTAATTCACCCCTCCACTTT. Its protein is CASSFRSLTGGNSPLHF.

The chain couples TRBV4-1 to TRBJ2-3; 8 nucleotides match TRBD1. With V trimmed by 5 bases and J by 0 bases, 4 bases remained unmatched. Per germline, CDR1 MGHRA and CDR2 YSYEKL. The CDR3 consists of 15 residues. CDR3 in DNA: TGCGCCAGCAGCTACCGGGACAGGAGCACAGATACGCAGTATTTT. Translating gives CASSYRDRSTDTQYF.

CDR3 protein: CASSPRDSGANVLTF. CDR3 nucleotides: TGTGCCAGCAGCCCTAGGGACTCTGGGGCCAACGTCCTGACTTTC. J is TRBJ2-6 and V is TRBV7-9; D not resolved. V gave up 5 bases and J gave up 0 bases, with 8 bases separating them. Germline-derived CDR1 and CDR2 are SEHNR and FQNEAQ (reference sequence). The CDR3 totals 15 residues.

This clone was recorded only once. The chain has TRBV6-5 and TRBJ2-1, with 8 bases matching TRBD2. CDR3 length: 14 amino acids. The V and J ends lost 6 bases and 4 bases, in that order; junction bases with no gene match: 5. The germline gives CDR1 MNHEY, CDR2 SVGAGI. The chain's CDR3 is CASRRGALYNEQFF. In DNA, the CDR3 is TGTGCCAGCAGGCGGGGGGCCCTATACAATGAGCAGTTCTTC.

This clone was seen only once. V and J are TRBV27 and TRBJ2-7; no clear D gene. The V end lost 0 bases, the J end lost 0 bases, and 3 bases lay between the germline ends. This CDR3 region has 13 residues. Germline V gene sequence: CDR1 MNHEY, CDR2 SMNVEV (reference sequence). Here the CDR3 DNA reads TGTGCCAGCAGTTTATCCGGCTCCTACGAGCAGTACTTC. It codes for CASSLSGSYEQYF.

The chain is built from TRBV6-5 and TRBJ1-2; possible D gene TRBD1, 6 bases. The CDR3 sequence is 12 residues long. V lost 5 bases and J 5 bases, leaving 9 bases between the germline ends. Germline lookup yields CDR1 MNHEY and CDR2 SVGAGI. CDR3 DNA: TGTGCCAGCAGTAATCAGGGGTATGGCTACACCTTC. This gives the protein CASSNQGYGYTF.